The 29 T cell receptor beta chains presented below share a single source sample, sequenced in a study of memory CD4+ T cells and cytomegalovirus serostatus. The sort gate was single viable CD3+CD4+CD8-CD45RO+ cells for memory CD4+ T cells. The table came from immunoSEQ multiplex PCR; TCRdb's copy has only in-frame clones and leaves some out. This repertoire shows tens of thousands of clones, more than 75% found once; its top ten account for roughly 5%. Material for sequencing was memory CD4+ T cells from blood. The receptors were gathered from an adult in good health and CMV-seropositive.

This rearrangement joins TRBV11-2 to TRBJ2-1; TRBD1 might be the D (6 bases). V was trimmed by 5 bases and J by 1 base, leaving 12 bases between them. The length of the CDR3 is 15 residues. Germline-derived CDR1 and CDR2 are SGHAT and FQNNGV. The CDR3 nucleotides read TGTGCCAGCAGCCTCAGGACAGAATCCTACAATGAGCAGTTCTTC. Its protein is CASSLRTESYNEQFF.

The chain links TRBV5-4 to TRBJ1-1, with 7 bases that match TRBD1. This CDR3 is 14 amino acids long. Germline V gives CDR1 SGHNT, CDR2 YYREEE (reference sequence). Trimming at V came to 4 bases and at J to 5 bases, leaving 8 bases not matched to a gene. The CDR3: CASSARDSLTEAFF. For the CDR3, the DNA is TGTGCCAGCAGCGCCCGGGACAGCCTGACTGAAGCTTTCTTT. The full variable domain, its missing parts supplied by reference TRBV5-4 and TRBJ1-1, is ETGVTQSPTHLIKTRGQQVTLRCSSQSGHNTVSWYQQALGQGPQFIFQYYREEENGRGNFPPRFSGLQFPNYSSELNVNALELDDSALYLCASSARDSLTEAFFGQGTRLTVV.

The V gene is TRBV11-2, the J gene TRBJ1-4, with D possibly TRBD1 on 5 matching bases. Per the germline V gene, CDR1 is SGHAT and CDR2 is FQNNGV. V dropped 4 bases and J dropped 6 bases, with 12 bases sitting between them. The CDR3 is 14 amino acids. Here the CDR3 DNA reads TGTGCCAGCAGCTCCGCTGACAGTTATGAAAAACTGTTTTTT. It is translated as CASSSADSYEKLFF.

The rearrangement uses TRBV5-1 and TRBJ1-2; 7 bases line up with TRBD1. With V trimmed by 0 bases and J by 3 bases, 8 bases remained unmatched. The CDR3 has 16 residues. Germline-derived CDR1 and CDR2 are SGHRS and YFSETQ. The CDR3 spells CASSLGDRGVDYGYTF. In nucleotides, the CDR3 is TGCGCCAGCAGCTTGGGGGACAGAGGGGTTGACTATGGCTACACCTTC.

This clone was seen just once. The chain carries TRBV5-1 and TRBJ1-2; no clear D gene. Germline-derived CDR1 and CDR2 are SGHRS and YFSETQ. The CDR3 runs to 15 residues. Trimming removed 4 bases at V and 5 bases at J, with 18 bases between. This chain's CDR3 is CASSPTPASLYGYTF. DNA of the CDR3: TGCGCCAGCAGCCCGACCCCGGCCTCCCTGTATGGCTACACCTTC.

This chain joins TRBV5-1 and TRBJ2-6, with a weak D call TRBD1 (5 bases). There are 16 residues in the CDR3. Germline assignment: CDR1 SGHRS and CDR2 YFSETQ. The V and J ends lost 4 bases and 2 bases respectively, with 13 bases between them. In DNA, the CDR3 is TGCGCCAGCAGCCTCACGACAGTTGCTGGGGCCAACGTCCTGACTTTC. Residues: CASSLTTVAGANVLTF. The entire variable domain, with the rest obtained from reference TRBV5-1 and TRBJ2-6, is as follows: KAGVTQTPRYLIKTRGQQVTLSCSPISGHRSVSWYQQTPGQGLQFLFEYFSETQRNKGNFPGRFSGRQFSNSRSEMNVSTLELGDSALYLCASSLTTVAGANVLTFGAGSRLTVL.

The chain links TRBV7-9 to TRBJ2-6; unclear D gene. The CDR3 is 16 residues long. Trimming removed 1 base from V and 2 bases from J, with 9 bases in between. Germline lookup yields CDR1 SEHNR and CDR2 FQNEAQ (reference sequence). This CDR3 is CASSLDPIPGANVLTF. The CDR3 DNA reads TGTGCCAGCAGCTTAGATCCGATCCCTGGGGCCAACGTCCTGACTTTC.

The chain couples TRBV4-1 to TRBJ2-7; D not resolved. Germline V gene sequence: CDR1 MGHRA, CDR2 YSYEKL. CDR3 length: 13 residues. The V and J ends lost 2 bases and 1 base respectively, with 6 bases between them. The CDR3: CASSQYISYEQYF. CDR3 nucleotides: TGCGCCAGCAGCCAATACATATCCTACGAGCAGTACTTC.

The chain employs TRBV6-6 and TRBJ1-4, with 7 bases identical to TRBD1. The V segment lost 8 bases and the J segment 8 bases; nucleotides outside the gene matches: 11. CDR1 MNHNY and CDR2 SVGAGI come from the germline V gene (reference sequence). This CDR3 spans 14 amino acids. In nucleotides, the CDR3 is TGTGCCAGCCTCAGGGGGGGGAAATACGAAAAACTGTTTTTT. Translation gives CASLRGGKYEKLFF.

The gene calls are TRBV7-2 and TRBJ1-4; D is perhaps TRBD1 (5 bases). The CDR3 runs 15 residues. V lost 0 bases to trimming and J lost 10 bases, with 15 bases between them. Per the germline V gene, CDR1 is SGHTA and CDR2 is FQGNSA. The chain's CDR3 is CASSLASRVEGKLFF. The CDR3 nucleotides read TGTGCCAGCAGCTTAGCAAGCAGGGTGGAGGGAAAACTGTTTTTT.

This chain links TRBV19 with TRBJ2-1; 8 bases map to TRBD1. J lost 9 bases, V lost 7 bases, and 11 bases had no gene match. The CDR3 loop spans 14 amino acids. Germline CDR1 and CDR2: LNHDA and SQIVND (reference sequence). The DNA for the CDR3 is TGTGCCAGTACCCCACTGACAGGGGTGGGTGAGCAGTTCTTC. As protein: CASTPLTGVGEQFF. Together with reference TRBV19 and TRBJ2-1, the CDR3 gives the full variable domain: DGGITQSPKYLFRKEGQNVTLSCEQNLNHDAMYWYRQDPGQGLRLIYYSQIVNDFQKGDIAEGYSVSREKKESFPLTVTSAQKNPTAFYLCASTPLTGVGEQFFGPGTRLTVL.

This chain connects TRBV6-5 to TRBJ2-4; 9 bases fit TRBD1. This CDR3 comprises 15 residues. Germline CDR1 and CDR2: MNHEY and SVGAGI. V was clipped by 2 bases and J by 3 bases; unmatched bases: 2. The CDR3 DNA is TGTGCCAGCAGTTACCAGGACAGGGGCAAAAACATTCAGTACTTC. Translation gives CASSYQDRGKNIQYF.

For the CDR3, the DNA is TGTGCCAGCTCACCACAGGCGGGGCTCGCTGGCTACACCTTC. The encoded protein is CASSPQAGLAGYTF. The V call is TRBV18, the J call TRBJ1-2, with D tentatively TRBD1 (5 bases). Trimming cost V 1 base and J 7 bases, with 13 bases left between them. The CDR3 length is 14 residues. Germline V gene sequence: CDR1 KGHSH, CDR2 LQKENI.

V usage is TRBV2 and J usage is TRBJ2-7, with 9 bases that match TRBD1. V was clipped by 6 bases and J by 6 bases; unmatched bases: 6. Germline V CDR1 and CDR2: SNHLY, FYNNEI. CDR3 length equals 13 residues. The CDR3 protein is CASSAGTGFEQYF. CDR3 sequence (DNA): TGTGCCAGCAGCGCCGGGACAGGGTTCGAGCAGTACTTC.

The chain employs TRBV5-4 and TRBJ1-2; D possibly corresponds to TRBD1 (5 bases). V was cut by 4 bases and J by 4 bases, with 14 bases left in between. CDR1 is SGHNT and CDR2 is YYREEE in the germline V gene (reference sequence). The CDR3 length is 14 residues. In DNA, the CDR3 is TGTGCCAGCAGCAGTGGGACGGCCTTCTATGGCTACACCTTC. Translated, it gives CASSSGTAFYGYTF.

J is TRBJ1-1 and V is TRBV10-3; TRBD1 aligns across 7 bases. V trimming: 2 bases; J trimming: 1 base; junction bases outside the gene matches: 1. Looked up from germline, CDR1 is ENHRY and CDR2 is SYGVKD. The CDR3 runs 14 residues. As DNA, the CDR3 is TGTGCCATCAGTGAGGCAGGGGGGAACACTGAAGCTTTCTTT. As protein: CAISEAGGNTEAFF.

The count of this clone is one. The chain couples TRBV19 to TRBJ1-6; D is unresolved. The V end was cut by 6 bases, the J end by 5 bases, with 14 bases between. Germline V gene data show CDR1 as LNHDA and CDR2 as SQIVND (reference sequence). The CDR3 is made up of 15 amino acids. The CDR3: CASSSLARDNSPLHF. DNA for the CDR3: TGTGCCAGTAGCAGTTTGGCACGGGATAATTCACCCCTCCACTTT.

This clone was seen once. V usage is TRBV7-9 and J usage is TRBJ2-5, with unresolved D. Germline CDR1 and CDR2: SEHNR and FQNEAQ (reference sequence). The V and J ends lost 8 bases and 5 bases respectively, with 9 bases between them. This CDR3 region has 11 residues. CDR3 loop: CASDATETQYF. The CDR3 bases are TGTGCCAGCGATGCCACGGAGACCCAGTACTTC.

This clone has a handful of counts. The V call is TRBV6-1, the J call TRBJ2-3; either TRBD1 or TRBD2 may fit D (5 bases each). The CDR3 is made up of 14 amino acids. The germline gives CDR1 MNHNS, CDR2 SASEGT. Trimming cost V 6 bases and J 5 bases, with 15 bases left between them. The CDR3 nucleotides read TGTGCCAGCAGGGGGACCTCTCGGGGAGATACGCAGTATTTT. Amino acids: CASRGTSRGDTQYF.

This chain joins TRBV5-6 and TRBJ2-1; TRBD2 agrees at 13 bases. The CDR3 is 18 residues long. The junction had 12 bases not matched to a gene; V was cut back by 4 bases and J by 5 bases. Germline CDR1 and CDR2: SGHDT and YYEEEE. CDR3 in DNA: TGTGCCAGCAGCCGACGGGGACTAGCGGGAAGCGGGGACAATGAGCAGTTCTTC. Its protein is CASSRRGLAGSGDNEQFF.

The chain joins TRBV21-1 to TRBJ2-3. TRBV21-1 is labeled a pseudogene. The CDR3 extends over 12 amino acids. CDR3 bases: TGTGCCAGCAGCAAAGATGGAGATACGCAGTATTTT. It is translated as CASSKDGDTQYF.

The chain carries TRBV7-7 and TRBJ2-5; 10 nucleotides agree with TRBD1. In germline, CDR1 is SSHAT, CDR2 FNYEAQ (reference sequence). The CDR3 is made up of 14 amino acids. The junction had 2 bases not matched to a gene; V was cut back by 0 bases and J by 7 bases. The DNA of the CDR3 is TGTGCCAGCAGCTTAGCAGGACAGGGGGGGACCCAGTACTTC. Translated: CASSLAGQGGTQYF.

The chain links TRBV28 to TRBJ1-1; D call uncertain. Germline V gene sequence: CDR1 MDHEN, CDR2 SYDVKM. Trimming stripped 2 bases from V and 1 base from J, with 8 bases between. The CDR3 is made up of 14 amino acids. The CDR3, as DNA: TGTGCCAGCAGTTTACGGACGGGGAACACTGAAGCTTTCTTT. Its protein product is CASSLRTGNTEAFF.

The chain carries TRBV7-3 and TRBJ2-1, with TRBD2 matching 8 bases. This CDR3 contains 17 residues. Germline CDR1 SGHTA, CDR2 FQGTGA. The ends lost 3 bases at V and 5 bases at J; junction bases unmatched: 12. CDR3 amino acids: CASSFGVLAGRDNEQFF. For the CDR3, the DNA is TGTGCCAGCAGCTTTGGGGTTTTAGCGGGAAGGGACAATGAGCAGTTCTTC.

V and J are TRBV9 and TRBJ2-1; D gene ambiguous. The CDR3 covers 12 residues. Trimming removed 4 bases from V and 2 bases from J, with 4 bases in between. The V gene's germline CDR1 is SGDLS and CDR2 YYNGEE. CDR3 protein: CASSPTYNEQFF. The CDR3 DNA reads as TGTGCCAGCAGCCCGACCTACAATGAGCAGTTCTTC.

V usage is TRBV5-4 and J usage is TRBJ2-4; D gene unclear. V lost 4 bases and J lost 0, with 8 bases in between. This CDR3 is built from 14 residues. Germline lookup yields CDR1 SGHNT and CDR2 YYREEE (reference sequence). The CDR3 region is CASSTGLAKNIQYF. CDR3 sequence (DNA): TGTGCCAGCAGCACCGGGCTAGCCAAAAACATTCAGTACTTC. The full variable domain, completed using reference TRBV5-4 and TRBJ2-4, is ETGVTQSPTHLIKTRGQQVTLRCSSQSGHNTVSWYQQALGQGPQFIFQYYREEENGRGNFPPRFSGLQFPNYSSELNVNALELDDSALYLCASSTGLAKNIQYFGAGTRLSVL.

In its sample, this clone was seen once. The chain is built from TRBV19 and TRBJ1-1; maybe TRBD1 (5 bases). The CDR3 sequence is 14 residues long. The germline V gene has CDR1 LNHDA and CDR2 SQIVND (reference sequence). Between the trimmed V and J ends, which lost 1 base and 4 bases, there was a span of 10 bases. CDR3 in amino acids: CASSIVGEGTEAFF. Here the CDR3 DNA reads TGTGCCAGTAGTATAGTGGGGGAGGGCACTGAAGCTTTCTTT.

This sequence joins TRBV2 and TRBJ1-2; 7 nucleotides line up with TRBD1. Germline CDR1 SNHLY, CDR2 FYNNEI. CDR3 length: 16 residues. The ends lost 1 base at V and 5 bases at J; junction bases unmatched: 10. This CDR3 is CASSEGAAGGGYGYTF. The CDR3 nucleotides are TGTGCCAGCAGTGAAGGCGCGGCAGGGGGTGGGTATGGCTACACCTTC.

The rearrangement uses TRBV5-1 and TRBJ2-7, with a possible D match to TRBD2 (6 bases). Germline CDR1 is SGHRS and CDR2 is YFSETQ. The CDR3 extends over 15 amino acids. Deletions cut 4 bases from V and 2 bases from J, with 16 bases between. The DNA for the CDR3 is TGCGCCAGCAGCCCCGGATTAGCGGTCACCTACGAGCAGTACTTC. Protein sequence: CASSPGLAVTYEQYF.